This TCR beta chain emerged from a study of T-cell memory formation after mild COVID-19. The CDR3 extends over 18 amino acids. Germline-derived CDR1 and CDR2 are SGHRS and YFSETQ. Unmatched junction bases numbered 12, after V lost 0 bases and J lost 5 bases. TCRdb reanalysed the 5' RACE reads using MiXCR and keeps one entry per CDR3 protein. The sample includes hundreds of thousands of distinct CDR3 sequences, roughly an eighth seen only once; the top ten take 20% to 25%. The chain uses TRBV5-1 and TRBJ2-5; 11 bases map to TRBD2. The specimen sequenced was PBMCs or a T cell subset sorted from them (not recorded which). This TCR was recovered from a man between 18 and 29 years old who had mild COVID-19 (a few samples of this study predate the infection). Cell type and time point are not known. CDR3: CASSLAASGGFVRETQYF. As DNA, the CDR3 is TGCGCCAGCAGCTTGGCGGCTAGCGGGGGGTTTGTTCGGGAGACCCAGTACTTC.